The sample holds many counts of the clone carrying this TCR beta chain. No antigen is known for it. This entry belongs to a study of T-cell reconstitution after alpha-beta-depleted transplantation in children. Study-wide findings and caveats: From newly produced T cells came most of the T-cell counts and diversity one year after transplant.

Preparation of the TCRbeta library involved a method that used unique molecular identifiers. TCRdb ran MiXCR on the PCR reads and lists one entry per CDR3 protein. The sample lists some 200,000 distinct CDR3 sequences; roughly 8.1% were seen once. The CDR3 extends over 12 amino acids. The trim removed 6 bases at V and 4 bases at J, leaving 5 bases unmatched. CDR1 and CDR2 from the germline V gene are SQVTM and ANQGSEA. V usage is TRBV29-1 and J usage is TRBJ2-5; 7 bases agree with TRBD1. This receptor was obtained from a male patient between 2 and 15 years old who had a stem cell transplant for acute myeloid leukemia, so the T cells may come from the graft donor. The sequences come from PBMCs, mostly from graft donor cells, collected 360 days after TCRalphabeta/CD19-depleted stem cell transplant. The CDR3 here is CSVVAGGETQYF. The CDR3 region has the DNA TGCAGCGTCGTAGCAGGGGGAGAGACCCAGTACTTC.